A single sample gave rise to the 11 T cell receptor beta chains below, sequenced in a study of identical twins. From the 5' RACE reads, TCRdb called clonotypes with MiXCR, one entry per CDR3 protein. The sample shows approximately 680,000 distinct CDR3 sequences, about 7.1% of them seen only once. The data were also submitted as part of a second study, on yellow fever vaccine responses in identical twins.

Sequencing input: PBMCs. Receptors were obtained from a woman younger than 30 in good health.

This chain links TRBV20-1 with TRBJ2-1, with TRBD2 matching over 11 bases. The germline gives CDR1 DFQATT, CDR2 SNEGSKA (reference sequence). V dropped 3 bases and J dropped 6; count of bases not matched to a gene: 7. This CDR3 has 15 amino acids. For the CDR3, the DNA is TGCAGTGCTAGGAAAACTAGCGGGAGTCCCAATGAGCAGTTCTTC. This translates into CSARKTSGSPNEQFF.

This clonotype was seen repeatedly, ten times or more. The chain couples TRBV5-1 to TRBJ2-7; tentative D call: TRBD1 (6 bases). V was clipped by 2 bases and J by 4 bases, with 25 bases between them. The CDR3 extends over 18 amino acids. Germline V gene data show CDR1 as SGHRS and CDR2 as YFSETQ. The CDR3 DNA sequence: TGCGCCAGCAGCTTCGAAATGGTATGGGGGCGATCCCAGTACGAGCAGTACTTC. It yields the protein CASSFEMVWGRSQYEQYF.

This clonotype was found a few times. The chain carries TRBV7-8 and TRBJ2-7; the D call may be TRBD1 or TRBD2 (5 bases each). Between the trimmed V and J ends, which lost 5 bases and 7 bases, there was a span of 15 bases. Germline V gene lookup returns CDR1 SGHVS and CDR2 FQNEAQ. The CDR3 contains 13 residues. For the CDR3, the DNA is TGTGCCAGCAGCCGAATGAGGGGTGGGGAGCAGTACTTC. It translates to CASSRMRGGEQYF.

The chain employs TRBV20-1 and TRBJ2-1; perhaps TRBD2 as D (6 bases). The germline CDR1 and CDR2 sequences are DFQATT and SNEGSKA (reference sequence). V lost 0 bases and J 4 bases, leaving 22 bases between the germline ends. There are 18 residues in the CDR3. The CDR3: CSARDSGGLSGNYNEQFF. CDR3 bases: TGCAGTGCTAGAGATAGTGGAGGGCTTAGCGGCAATTACAATGAGCAGTTCTTC.

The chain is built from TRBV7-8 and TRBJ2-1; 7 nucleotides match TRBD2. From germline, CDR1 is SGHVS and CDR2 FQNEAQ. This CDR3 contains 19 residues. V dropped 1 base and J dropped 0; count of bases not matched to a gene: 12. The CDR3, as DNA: TGTGCCAGCAGCTTAGGTTTGATGAGGGAGGGAAGCTCCTACAATGAGCAGTTCTTC. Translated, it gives CASSLGLMREGSSYNEQFF.

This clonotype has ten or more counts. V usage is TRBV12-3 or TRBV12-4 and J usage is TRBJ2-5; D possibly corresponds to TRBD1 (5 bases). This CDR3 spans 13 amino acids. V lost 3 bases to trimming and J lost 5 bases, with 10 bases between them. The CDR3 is CASSFRGEETQYF. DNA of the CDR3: TGTGCCAGCAGTTTTAGGGGCGAGGAGACCCAGTACTTC.

The CDR3 nucleotides are TGCGCCAGCAGCTTGGCCGTACTTTGTGGCGTCCCAGGGACAGGGGCTAACTACGAGCAGTACGTC. Translating it yields CASSLAVLCGVPGTGANYEQYV. The chain combines TRBV5-1 with TRBJ2-7; TRBD1 matches 10 bases. Germline-derived CDR1 and CDR2 are SGHRS and YFSETQ. Trimming removed 0 bases from V and 3 bases from J; junction bases left unmatched: 24. The CDR3 consists of 22 residues.

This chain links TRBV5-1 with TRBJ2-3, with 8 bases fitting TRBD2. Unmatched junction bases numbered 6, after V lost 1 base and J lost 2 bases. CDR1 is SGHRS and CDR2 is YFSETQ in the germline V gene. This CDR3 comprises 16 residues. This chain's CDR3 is CASSLNTGLVTDTQYF. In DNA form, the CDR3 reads TGCGCCAGCAGCTTGAACACGGGACTAGTCACAGATACGCAGTATTTT.

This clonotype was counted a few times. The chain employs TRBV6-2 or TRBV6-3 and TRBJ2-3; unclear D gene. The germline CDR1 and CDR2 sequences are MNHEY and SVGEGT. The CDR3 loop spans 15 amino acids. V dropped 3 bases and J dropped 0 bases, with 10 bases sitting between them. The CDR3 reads CASSYLLTSTDTQYF. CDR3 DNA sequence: TGTGCCAGCAGTTATCTCTTAACTAGCACAGATACGCAGTATTTT.

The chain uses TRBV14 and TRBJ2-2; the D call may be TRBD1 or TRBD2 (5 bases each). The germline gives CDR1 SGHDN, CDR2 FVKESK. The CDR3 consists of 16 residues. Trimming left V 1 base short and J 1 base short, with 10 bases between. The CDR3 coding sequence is TGTGCCAGCAGCCAAGGAGGGACGATGAACACCGGGGAGCTGTTTTTT. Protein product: CASSQGGTMNTGELFF.

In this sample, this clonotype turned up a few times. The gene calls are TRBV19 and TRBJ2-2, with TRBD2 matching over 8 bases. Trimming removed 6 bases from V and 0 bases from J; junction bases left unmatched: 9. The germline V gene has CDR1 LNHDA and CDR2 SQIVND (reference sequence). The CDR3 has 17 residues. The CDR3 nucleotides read TGTGCCAGTAGAGGCACTAGCGGAAGATCGAACACCGGGGAGCTGTTTTTT. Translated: CASRGTSGRSNTGELFF.